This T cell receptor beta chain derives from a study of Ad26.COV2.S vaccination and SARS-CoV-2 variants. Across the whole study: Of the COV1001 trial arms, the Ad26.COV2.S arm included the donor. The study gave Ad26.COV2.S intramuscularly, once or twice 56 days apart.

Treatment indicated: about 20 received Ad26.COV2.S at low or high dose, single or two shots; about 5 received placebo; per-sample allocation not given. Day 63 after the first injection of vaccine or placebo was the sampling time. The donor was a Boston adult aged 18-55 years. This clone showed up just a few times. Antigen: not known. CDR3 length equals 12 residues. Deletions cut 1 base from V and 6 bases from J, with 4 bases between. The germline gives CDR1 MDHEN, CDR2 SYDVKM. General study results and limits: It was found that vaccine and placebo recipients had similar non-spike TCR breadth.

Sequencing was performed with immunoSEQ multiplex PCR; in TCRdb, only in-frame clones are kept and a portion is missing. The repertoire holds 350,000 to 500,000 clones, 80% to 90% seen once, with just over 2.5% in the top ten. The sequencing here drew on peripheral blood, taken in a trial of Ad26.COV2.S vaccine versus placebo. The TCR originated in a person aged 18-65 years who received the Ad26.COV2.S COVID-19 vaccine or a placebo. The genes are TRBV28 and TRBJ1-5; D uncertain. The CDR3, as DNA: TGTGCCAGCAGTTTATCTGTTCAGCCCCAGCATTTT. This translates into CASSLSVQPQHF.